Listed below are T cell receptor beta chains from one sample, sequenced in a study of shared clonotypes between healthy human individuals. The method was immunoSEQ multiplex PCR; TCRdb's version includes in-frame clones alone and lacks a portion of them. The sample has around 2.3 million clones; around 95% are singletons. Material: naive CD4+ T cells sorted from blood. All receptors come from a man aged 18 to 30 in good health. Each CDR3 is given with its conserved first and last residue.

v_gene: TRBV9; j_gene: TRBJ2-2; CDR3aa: CASRGPGLAAPNTGELFF
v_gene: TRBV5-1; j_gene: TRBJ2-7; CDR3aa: CASSSPDRTYEQYF
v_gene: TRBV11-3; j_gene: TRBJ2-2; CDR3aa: CASRSGGELFF
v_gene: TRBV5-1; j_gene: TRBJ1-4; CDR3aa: CASSSGQTTNEKLFF
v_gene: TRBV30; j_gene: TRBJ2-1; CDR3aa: CAWRRGLAGAGEQFF
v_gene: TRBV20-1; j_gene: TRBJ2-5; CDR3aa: CSAPDRETQYF
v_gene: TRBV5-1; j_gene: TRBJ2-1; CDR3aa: CASSLASAYNEQFF
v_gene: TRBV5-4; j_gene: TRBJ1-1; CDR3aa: CASSPGNPHENTEAFF
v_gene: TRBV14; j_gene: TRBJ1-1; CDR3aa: CASSHRENTEAFF
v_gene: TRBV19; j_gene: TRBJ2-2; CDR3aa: CASSDRGTGELFF
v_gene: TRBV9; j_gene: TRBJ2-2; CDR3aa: CASSTGSYTGELFF
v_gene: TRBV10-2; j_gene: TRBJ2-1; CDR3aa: CASSDMVDEQFF
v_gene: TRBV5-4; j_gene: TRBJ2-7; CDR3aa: CASSSPGQGVQQYF
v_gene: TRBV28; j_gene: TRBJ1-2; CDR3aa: CASSLQSAGGYTF
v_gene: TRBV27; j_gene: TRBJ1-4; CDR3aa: CASSRTSNEKLFF
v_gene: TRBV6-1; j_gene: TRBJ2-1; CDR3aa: CASSEAQVPSYNEQFF
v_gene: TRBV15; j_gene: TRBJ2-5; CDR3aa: CATSRATYQETQYF
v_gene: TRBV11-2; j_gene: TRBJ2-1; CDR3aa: CASSLSREVYNEQFF
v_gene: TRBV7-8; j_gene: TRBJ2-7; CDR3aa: CASSHPGRGDEQYF
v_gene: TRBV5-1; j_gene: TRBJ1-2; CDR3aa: CASSSTGFSGYTF
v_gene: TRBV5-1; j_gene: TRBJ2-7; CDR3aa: CASSPTSGSAYEQYF
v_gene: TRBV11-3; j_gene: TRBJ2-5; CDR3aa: CASSPGSQETQYF
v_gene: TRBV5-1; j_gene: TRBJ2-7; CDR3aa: CASSLVDGGPYEQYF
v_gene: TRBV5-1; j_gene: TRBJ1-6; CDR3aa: CASSLGRKDSPLHF
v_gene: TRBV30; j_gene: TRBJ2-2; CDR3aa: CAWTRTGGTGELFF
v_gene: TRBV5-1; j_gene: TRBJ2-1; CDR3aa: CASSFGGKGNEQFF
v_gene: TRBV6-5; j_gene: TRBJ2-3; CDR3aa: CASTAPGDTQYF
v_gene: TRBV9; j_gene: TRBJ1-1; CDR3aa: CASSFRDSPNTEAFF
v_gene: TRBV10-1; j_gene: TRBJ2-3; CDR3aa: CASSVGGVRADTQYF
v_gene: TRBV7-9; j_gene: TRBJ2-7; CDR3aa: CASSFSGRGGEQYF
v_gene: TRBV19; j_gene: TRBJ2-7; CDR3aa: CASSISGQGIYEQYF
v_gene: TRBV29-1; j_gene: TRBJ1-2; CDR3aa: CSVTQGKFGYTF
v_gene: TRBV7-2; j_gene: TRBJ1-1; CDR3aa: CASSLDQVALF
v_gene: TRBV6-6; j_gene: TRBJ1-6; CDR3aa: CASMETPPLHF
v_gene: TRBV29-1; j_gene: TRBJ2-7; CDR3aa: CSVERGSSYEQYF
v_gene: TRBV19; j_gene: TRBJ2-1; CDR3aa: CASNLGRTLSFDEQFF
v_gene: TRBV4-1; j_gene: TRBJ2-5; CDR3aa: CASSQVIGETQYF
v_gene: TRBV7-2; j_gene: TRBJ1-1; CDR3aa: CASSLQGGSTEAFF
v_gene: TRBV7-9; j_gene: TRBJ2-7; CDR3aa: CASSLVSSGARDEQYF
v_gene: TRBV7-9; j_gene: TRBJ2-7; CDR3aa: CASSPDRVDYEQYF
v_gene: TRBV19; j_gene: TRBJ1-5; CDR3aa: CASSPPGQFFGQPQHF
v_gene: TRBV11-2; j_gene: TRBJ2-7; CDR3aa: CASSPGTPGGQYF
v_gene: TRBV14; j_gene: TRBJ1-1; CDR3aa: CASSQGDRVFF
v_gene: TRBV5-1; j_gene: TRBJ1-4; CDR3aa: CASSFRTATNEKLFF
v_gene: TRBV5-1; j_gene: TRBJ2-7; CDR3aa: CASSLLPEQYF
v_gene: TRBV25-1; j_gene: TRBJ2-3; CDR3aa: CASSGYRGQTDTQYF
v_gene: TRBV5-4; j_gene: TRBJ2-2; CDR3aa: CASRGSGTGVGGELFF
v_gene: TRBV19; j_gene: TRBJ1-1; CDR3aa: CASASRTERARTEAFF
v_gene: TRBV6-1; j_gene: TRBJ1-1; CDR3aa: CASSEKSGRKEAFF
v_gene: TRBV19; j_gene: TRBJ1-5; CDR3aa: CASSISNNQPQHF
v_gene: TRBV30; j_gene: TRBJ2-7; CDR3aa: CAWRPNPPLDVHEQYF
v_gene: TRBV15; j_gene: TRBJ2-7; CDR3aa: CATSRDGGLSYEQYF
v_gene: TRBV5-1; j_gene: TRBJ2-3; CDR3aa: CASSLWGDGDTQYF
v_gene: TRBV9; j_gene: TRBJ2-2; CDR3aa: CASSGFSPRDPGELFF
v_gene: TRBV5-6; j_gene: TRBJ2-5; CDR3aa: CASGRWTTQETQYF